This entry concerns a single T cell receptor (beta chain). The data belong to a study of T cell changes during pregnancy in multiple sclerosis. Sequencing was performed with immunoSEQ multiplex PCR; in TCRdb, only in-frame clones are kept and a portion is missing. The data contain about 50,000 clones, 80% to 95% of them singletons. Material: CD4+ T cells from peripheral blood mononuclear cells, obtained after pregnancy. The sequence derives from a female donor with multiple sclerosis, enrolled in a pregnancy study.

This CDR3 reads CASSPPGTLIKTQYF. CDR3 DNA: TGTGCCAGCAGCCCGCCTGGGACACTAATTAAGACCCAGTACTTC. The V call is TRBV11-2, the J call TRBJ2-5, with D maybe TRBD1 (6 bases). Germline V gene lookup returns CDR1 SGHAT and CDR2 FQNNGV. The germline V and J ends were trimmed by 5 bases and 6 bases, with 19 bases remaining between them. The CDR3 loop spans 15 amino acids.